Sequencing of this T cell receptor beta chain was carried out in a study of blood T cell repertoires in COVID-19. Across the study: PBMCs, B-cell-depleted T cells, or T cells were the source of the cDNA or gDNA that made up the material.

Per germline, CDR1 SGHDN and CDR2 FVKESK. V was pared by 4 bases and J by 0 bases, with 10 bases between. The CDR3 runs 15 residues. The protocol was immunoSEQ multiplex PCR, while the TCRdb copy is restricted to in-frame clones and leaves out a portion. Among about 480,000 clones listed, about 88% were seen once. The clonotype comes from a man aged 18 to 29 with COVID-19, enrolled during active disease. The chain couples TRBV14 to TRBJ1-3; D is possibly TRBD1 (6 bases). Sequenced: peripheral blood. The CDR3 nucleotides are TGTGCCAGCAGCCTGGGGACATACTCTGGAAACACCATATATTTT. The encoded protein is CASSLGTYSGNTIYF. Looking up the rest from reference TRBV14 and TRBJ1-3 gives the full variable domain: EAGVTQFPSHSVIEKGQTVTLRCDPISGHDNLYWYRRVMGKEIKFLLHFVKESKQDESGMPNNRFLAERTGGTYSTLKVQPAELEDSGVYFCASSLGTYSGNTIYFGEGSWLTVV.